The sequence of this TCR beta chain was determined in a study of T-cell memory formation after mild COVID-19. About the study: The study found TCR clusters largely donor specific.

This clonotype came up a few times. Its antigen is currently unknown. V dropped 0 bases and J dropped 8 bases, with 13 bases sitting between them. The length of the CDR3 is 15 residues. Germline CDR1 is MNHEY and CDR2 is SVGAGI. Study-wide findings and caveats: Clones that contracted from day 15 to 85 were balanced CD4/CD8, while later expanders leaned CD4+.

TCRdb re-analysed the 5' RACE reads in MiXCR, keeping a single row per CDR3 protein. Of about 470,000 distinct CDR3 sequences detected, about 18% appear once; the ten largest clones hold approximately 13%. The V call is TRBV6-5, the J call TRBJ1-4, with D tentatively TRBD1 (5 bases). The receptor was derived from an adult woman who had mild COVID-19 (a few samples of this study predate the infection). Cell type and time point are not known. What was sequenced was PBMCs or a T cell subset sorted from them (not recorded which). The CDR3, as DNA: TGTGCCAGCAGTTACTCGATGGGGACCGGGGAAAAACTGTTTTTT. Protein product: CASSYSMGTGEKLFF.